One and the same sample provided the 4 T cell receptor beta chains below, sequenced in a study of post-analysis software for immune sequencing data. For these TCRs, the target antigens are not known. cDNA libraries of TCR beta carried unique molecular identifiers. A single record per CDR3 protein comes from TCRdb applying MiXCR to the PCR reads. In the table there are around 500,000 distinct CDR3 sequences, around 36% of which are singletons. Regarding the study as a whole: Patients showed TRBV5-6, TRBV5-1 and TRBV20-1 among a few TRBV segments more frequent than in controls.

The material sequenced was blood. These receptors all stem from a girl aged 2-17 years with multiple sclerosis.

The chain has TRBV4-1 and TRBJ1-6; D gene uncertain. This CDR3 region has 16 residues. With 2 bases removed from V and 5 bases from J, the gap between germline ends came to 13 bases. Germline V gene sequence: CDR1 MGHRA, CDR2 YSYEKL. CDR3: CASSQLMPPNNSPLHF. The CDR3 nucleotides are TGCGCCAGCAGCCAATTGATGCCGCCGAATAATTCACCCCTCCACTTT.

This clonotype was counted only a few times. The V call is TRBV20-1, the J call TRBJ2-1; no firm D call. The ends were cut back, 4 bases at V and 0 bases at J, with 13 bases in the middle. This CDR3 region has 15 residues. Per the germline V gene, CDR1 is DFQATT and CDR2 is SNEGSKA (reference sequence). The CDR3 nucleotides read TGCAGTGCTATCGGCGGTCCAAACTCCTACAATGAGCAGTTCTTC. Translation gives CSAIGGPNSYNEQFF.

The J gene is TRBJ2-3, the V gene TRBV7-9; the D is unclear. Trimming removed 3 bases at V and 2 bases at J, with 9 bases between. The germline gives CDR1 SEHNR, CDR2 FQNEAQ (reference sequence). The CDR3 length is 14 residues. CDR3: CASSFSGSTDTQYF. The CDR3 nucleotides are TGTGCCAGCAGCTTCTCCGGTTCCACAGATACGCAGTATTTT.

V and J are TRBV3-1 and TRBJ2-5, with D maybe TRBD1 (6 bases). The CDR3 contains 14 residues. Germline V gene lookup returns CDR1 LGHDT and CDR2 YNNKEL (reference sequence). Trimming left V 6 bases short and J 1 base short, with 12 bases between. The CDR3 here is CASRARGIQETQYF. CDR3 bases: TGTGCCAGCAGGGCTAGGGGGATCCAAGAGACCCAGTACTTC.